This T cell receptor (beta chain) was found in a study of cytomegalovirus exposure and HLA in healthy donors. On the study more broadly: HLA-typed donors were the source of 86 million or so unique TCRs held in an early data release. Regarding the study as a whole: A few chains linked to CMV were shown in vitro to be specific for CMV antigens. Overall, roughly 170 TCR beta chains were annotated as cytomegalovirus-associated.

The CDR3 spans 16 residues. Germline CDR1 is MDHEN and CDR2 is SYDVKM. V was clipped by 3 bases and J by 10 bases, with 19 bases between them. On this clone itself: Its specificity is not known.

Vbeta (60) and Jbeta (13) primers were used in the PCR. The table came from immunoSEQ multiplex PCR; TCRdb's copy has only in-frame clones and leaves some out. The sample shows 130,000 or so clones, about 74% of them seen only once. The source material was PBMCs. J is TRBJ1-6 and V is TRBV28; no reliable D call. This TCR derives from a man in his forties in good health and CMV-seropositive. The CDR3 DNA reads as TGTGCCAGCAGTTTGGGAGCGGCCGGGCGAGCCTCACCCCTCCACTTT. Protein product: CASSLGAAGRASPLHF.